These 20 T cell receptor beta chains originate from one sample sequenced in a study of blood T cell repertoires in COVID-19. Clones were read by immunoSEQ multiplex PCR, and TCRdb kept only the in-frame ones, dropping some. This table holds about 69,000 clones, roughly 79% found once. Sample: peripheral blood. These receptors all stem from a man aged 55 to 70 with acute or convalescent COVID-19.

This chain uses TRBV3-1 (or the pseudogene TRBV3-2) with TRBJ1-5; TRBD1 agrees at 7 bases. V dropped 4 bases and J dropped 6; count of bases not matched to a gene: 3. CDR1 and CDR2 (germline): LGHDT, YNNKEL (reference sequence). The CDR3 sequence is 13 residues long. This chain's CDR3 is CASSLEGAQPQHF. For the CDR3, the DNA is TGTGCCAGCAGCCTAGAGGGGGCTCAGCCCCAGCATTTT.

The chain carries TRBV7-9 and TRBJ2-6; 8 bases align to TRBD1. Germline V lookup: CDR1 SEHNR, CDR2 FQNEAQ (reference sequence). CDR3 length: 14 residues. With 5 bases clipped from V and 9 bases from J, the junction kept 6 bases outside the gene matches. CDR3 in DNA: TGTGCCAGCAGCCCGCAGGGGGCAGGCAACGTCCTGACTTTC. Protein: CASSPQGAGNVLTF.

The genes are TRBV9 and TRBJ1-4; possible D gene TRBD1, 6 bases. The CDR3 is 14 amino acids. The germline CDR1 and CDR2 sequences are SGDLS and YYNGEE. Trimming took 4 bases from V and 4 from J, leaving 11 bases between them. The CDR3 DNA reads TGTGCCAGCAGCCGGGACACCGGTAATGAAAAACTGTTTTTT. Translating gives CASSRDTGNEKLFF.

The V call is TRBV5-8, the J call TRBJ2-1; no firm D call. V lost 0 bases, J lost 6 bases, and 7 bases lay in between. In germline, CDR1 is SGHTS, CDR2 YDEGEE. The length of the CDR3 is 13 residues. As DNA, the CDR3 is TGTGCCAGCAGCTTGGGACTGCCCAATGAGCAGTTCTTC. Its translation is CASSLGLPNEQFF.

This clone appeared a few times. This chain joins TRBV29-1 and TRBJ1-5; D unresolved. CDR1 is SQVTM, CDR2 ANQGSEA, per germline. The CDR3 consists of 14 residues. The V end was cut by 6 bases, the J end by 1 base, with 13 bases between. The CDR3 nucleotides are TGCAGCGTAAGTCTGGGGAGCAGCAATCAGCCCCAGCATTTT. Its protein is CSVSLGSSNQPQHF.

A note on this clone: Distinct nucleotide sequences in the sample also encode this CDR3. The chain is built from TRBV4-3 and TRBJ1-1; D gene uncertain. The CDR3 extends over 15 amino acids. Trimming shortened V by 0 bases and J by 1 base, and 9 bases separated the two germline ends. Germline values: CDR1 LGHNA, CDR2 YSLEER. The CDR3, as DNA: TGCGCCAGCAGCCAAGAAACGGGAAGGAACACTGAAGCTTTCTTT. Its translation: CASSQETGRNTEAFF.

This clone showed up just once. The rearrangement uses TRBV29-1 and TRBJ2-3; 7 positions match TRBD1. The length of the CDR3 is 13 residues. Germline CDR1 is SQVTM and CDR2 is ANQGSEA. CDR3 sequence reads: CSVAWDRTDTQYF. The CDR3 DNA sequence: TGCAGTGTGGCGTGGGACAGAACAGATACGCAGTATTTT.

The J gene is TRBJ1-6, the V gene TRBV4-2; D gene unclear. Trimming took off 0 bases at V and 8 bases at J, with 8 bases between the two ends. The CDR3 sequence is 14 residues long. The V gene's germline CDR1 is LGHNA and CDR2 YNFKEQ. The DNA of the CDR3 is TGTGCCAGCAGCCAAGAGGGCACCGATTCACCCCTCCACTTT. As protein: CASSQEGTDSPLHF.

V usage is TRBV10-3 and J usage is TRBJ2-5; TRBD2 aligns across 8 bases. The CDR3 sequence is 18 residues long. Germline CDR1 is ENHRY and CDR2 is SYGVKD. V lost 3 bases to trimming and J lost 6 bases; unmatched junction nucleotides: 18. CDR3 in amino acids: CAISDPSAAGGLGQTQYF. The CDR3 nucleotides read TGTGCCATCAGTGACCCTAGCGCGGCGGGGGGATTAGGGCAGACCCAGTACTTC.

In nucleotides, the CDR3 is TGCGCCAGCAGCTTGGAAGGACTATCACCCCTCCACTTT. Translated, it gives CASSLEGLSPLHF. The rearrangement links TRBV5-1 to TRBJ1-6; D gene ambiguous. The CDR3 loop spans 13 amino acids. V was shortened by 0 bases and J by 10 bases, with 8 bases between the two germline ends. Germline loops: CDR1 SGHRS, CDR2 YFSETQ.

The chain combines TRBV18 with TRBJ2-1; D perhaps matches TRBD2 (7 bases). Germline CDR1 and CDR2: KGHSH and LQKENI. The CDR3 is 15 amino acids. Deletions cut 3 bases from V and 5 bases from J, with 14 bases between. CDR3 DNA sequence: TGTGCCAGCTCACCTAGGGGGGGCCTCGACAATGAGCAGTTCTTC. This gives the protein CASSPRGGLDNEQFF.

This chain links TRBV14 with TRBJ2-4; D call uncertain. CDR1 and CDR2 (germline): SGHDN, FVKESK. The germline V and J ends were trimmed by 4 bases and 2 bases, with 15 bases remaining between them. This CDR3 contains 16 residues. The CDR3 bases are TGTGCCAGCAGCCCTCGACCGGTCGGGTCCAAAAACATTCAGTACTTC. Translation: CASSPRPVGSKNIQYF.

The CDR3 DNA is TGCGCCAGCAGCAAAAATCCTTCTAATTCACCCCTCCACTTT. Its translation: CASSKNPSNSPLHF. The chain links TRBV4-3 to TRBJ1-6; D gene uncertain. CDR1 LGHNA and CDR2 YSLEER come from the germline V gene. The CDR3 spans 14 residues. V lost 5 bases, J lost 6 bases, and 11 bases lay in between.

The V call is TRBV24-1, the J call TRBJ2-3; D unresolved. Trimming left V 6 bases short and J 2 bases short, with 2 bases between. The CDR3 runs to 11 residues. Germline CDR1 reads KGHDR; CDR2 reads SFDVKD. The CDR3 bases are TGTGCCACCAGTCACACAGATACGCAGTATTTT. This sequence encodes CATSHTDTQYF.

The table lists this clone with a count of one. The chain carries TRBV12-5 and TRBJ1-2, with TRBD1 as a possible D gene (5 bases). The CDR3 totals 15 residues. Germline-derived CDR1 and CDR2 are LGHNT and FRNRAP. V lost 5 bases and J lost 8, with 21 bases in between. The CDR3 DNA is TGTGCTAGTGGTAGCCAACTCCAGGGAGGCAAGGGCTACACCTTC. Its translation: CASGSQLQGGKGYTF. Complete variable domain (other parts from reference TRBV12-5 and TRBJ1-2): DARVTQTPRHKVTEMGQEVTMRCQPILGHNTVFWYRQTMMQGLELLAYFRNRAPLDDSGMPKDRFSAEMPDATLATLKIQPSEPRDSAVYFCASGSQLQGGKGYTFGSGTRLTVV.

DNA for the CDR3: TGTGCCAGCAGTTCCCGGGGTACAGGGGGCCTCTTCTTCTTT. Protein: CASSSRGTGGLFFF. The chain employs TRBV27 and TRBJ1-1, with 9 bases matching TRBD1. With V trimmed by 4 bases and J by 14 bases, 14 bases remained unmatched. Germline V gives CDR1 MNHEY, CDR2 SMNVEV (reference sequence). There are 14 residues in the CDR3.

The chain joins TRBV24-1 to TRBJ1-4, with 9 bases lining up with TRBD1. Germline CDR1 KGHDR, CDR2 SFDVKD. After removal of 4 bases from V and 6 bases from J, the junction contained 8 bases not matched to a gene. This CDR3 is 16 amino acids long. DNA for the CDR3: TGTGCCACCAGTGAGCGGACCGGGACAGGGCATGAAAAACTGTTTTTT. Translation: CATSERTGTGHEKLFF.

For this clone: A read error may account for a junction end that differs from germline. The chain links TRBV11-2 to TRBJ1-2; tentative D call: TRBD1 (5 bases). CDR1 and CDR2 from the germline V gene are SGHAT and FQNNGV. This CDR3 spans 15 amino acids. Here the CDR3 reads CASSLDRNQGGGYTF. CDR3 sequence (DNA): TGTGCCAGCAGCCTAGACCGCAATCAGGGAGGGGGCTACACCTTC.

This clone was detected once. The V and J genes are TRBV11-3 and TRBJ2-1; 8 bases agree with TRBD2. Per the germline V gene, CDR1 is SGHNT and CDR2 is YENEEA. This CDR3 has 16 amino acids. Trimming at V came to 0 bases and at J to 4 bases, leaving 5 bases not matched to a gene. CDR3 nucleotide sequence: TGTGCCAGCAGCTTAGAACTAGCGGAGATTTACAATGAGCAGTTCTTC. Its protein is CASSLELAEIYNEQFF.

This rearrangement joins TRBV27 to TRBJ1-1; no clear D. The germline V gene has CDR1 MNHEY and CDR2 SMNVEV (reference sequence). The CDR3 is 14 amino acids. The V end lost 0 bases, the J end lost 5 bases, and 10 bases lay between the germline ends. CDR3 nucleotides: TGTGCCAGCAGTTTATCGTCTCAGTTGACTGAAGCTTTCTTT. Translated, it gives CASSLSSQLTEAFF.